In this sample, the clone carrying this T cell receptor (beta chain) turned up once. No antigen is known for it. Every contributor of samples was a Caucasian grown-up residing in Nashville, Tennessee. These data originate in a study of shared clonotypes between healthy human individuals. Points from the study as a whole: For sorted subsets, rarefaction showed incomplete sequencing despite large depth. The sharing of 5% to 6.5% of naive CD4 clonotypes was seen across a few donors. The study found lower generation probabilities in non-shared clonotypes than in those shared by all four donors.

Germline values: CDR1 SQVTM, CDR2 ANQGSEA. The CDR3 is 13 residues long. V shed 6 bases, J shed 3 bases, and the junction held 4 bases outside the gene matches. Profiled with immunoSEQ multiplex PCR; TCRdb holds only in-frame clones, not every one. The sample shows about 660,000 clones, less than 85% of them seen only once. V usage is TRBV29-1 and J usage is TRBJ1-4; 7 bases line up with TRBD1. Sequencing used memory CD4+ T cells sorted from blood. The subset was: CD45RA-negative fraction. This receptor was obtained from a woman under 40 in good health. The DNA for the CDR3 is TGCAGCGTGGAACAGGGGTCTAATGAAAAACTGTTTTTT. Protein sequence: CSVEQGSNEKLFF.